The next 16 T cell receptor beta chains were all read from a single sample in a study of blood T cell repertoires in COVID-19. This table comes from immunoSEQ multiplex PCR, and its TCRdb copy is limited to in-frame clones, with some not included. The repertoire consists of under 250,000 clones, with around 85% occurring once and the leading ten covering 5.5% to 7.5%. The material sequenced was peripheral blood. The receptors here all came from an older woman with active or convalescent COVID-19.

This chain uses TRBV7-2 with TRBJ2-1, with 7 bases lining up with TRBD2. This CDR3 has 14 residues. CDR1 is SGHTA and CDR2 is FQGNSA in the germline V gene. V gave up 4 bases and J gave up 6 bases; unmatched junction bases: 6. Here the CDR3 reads CASSWAAGRNEQFF. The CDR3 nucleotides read TGTGCCAGCAGCTGGGCAGCGGGACGCAATGAGCAGTTCTTC. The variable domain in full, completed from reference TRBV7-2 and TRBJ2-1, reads GAGVSQSPSNKVTEKGKDVELRCDPISGHTALYWYRQSLGQGLEFLIYFQGNSAPDKSGLPSDRFSAERTGGSVSTLTIQRTQQEDSAVYLCASSWAAGRNEQFFGPGTRLTVL.

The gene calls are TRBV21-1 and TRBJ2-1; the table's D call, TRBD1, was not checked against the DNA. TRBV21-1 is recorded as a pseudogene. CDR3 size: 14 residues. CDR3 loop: CASPDRRFYNEQFF. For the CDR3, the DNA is TGTGCCAGCCCGGACAGGCGCTTCTACAATGAGCAGTTCTTC.

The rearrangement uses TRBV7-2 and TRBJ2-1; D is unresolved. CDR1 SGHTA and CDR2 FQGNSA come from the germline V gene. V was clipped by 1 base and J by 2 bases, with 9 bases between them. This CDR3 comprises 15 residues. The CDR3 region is CASSLDSSTYNEQFF. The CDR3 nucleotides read TGTGCCAGCAGCTTAGACAGCTCTACCTACAATGAGCAGTTCTTC.

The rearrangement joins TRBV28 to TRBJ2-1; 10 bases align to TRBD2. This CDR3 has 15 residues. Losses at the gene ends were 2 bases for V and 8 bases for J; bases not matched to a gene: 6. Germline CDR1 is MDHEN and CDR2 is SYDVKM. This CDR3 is CASSLQAGGPYEQFF. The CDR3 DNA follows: TGTGCCAGCAGTTTACAAGCGGGGGGGCCTTATGAGCAGTTCTTC.

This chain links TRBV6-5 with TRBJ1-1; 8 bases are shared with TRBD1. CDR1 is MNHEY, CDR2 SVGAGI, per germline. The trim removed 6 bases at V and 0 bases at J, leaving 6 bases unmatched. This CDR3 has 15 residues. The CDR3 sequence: CASRPNRGVNTEAFF. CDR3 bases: TGTGCCAGCAGACCAAACAGGGGGGTGAACACTGAAGCTTTCTTT.

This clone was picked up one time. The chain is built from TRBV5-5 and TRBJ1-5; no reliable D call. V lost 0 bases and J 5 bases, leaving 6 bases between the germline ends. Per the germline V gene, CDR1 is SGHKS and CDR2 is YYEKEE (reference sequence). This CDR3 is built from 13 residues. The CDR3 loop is CASSLAGDQPQHF. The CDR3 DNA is TGTGCCAGCAGCTTGGCCGGAGATCAGCCCCAGCATTTT.

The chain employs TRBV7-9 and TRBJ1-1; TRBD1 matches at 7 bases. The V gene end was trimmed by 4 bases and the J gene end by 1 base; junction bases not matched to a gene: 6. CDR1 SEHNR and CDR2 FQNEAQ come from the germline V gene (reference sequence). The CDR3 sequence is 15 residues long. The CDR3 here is CASSSLRQGNTEAFF. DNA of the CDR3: TGTGCCAGCAGCTCCCTCAGACAGGGGAACACTGAAGCTTTCTTT.

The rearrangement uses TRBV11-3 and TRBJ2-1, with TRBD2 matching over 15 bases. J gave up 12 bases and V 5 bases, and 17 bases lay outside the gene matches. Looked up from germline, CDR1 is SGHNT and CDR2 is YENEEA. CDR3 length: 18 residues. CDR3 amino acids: CASSRRTSGGALGRRQFF. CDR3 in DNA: TGTGCCAGCAGCCGACGGACTAGCGGGGGGGCTTTGGGCCGGCGGCAGTTCTTC.

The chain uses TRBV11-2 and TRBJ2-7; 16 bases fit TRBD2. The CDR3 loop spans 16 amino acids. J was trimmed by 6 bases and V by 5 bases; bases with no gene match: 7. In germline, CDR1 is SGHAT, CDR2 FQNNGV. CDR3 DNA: TGTGCCAGCAGCAACTGGGGACTAGCGGGGGGGCTCGAGCAGTACGTC. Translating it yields CASSNWGLAGGLEQYV.

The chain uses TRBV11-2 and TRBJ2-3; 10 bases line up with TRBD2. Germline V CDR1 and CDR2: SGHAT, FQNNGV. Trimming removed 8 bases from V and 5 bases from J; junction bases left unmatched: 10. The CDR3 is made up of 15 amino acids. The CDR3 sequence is CASGQLAGLRDTQYF. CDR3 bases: TGTGCCAGCGGCCAACTAGCGGGGCTCCGAGATACGCAGTATTTT. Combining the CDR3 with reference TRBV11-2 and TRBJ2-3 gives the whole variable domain EAGVAQSPRYKIIEKRQSVAFWCNPISGHATLYWYQQILGQGPKLLIQFQNNGVVDDSQLPKDRFSAERLKGVDSTLKIQPAKLEDSAVYLCASGQLAGLRDTQYFGPGTRLTVL.

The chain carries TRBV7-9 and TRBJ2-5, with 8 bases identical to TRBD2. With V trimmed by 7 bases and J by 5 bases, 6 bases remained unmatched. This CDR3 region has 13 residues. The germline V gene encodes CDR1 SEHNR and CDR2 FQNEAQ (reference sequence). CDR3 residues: CASTRGDQETQYF. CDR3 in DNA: TGTGCCAGCACGCGGGGGGATCAGGAGACCCAGTACTTC. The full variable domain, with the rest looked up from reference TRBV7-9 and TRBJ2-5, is DTGVSQNPRHKITKRGQNVTFRCDPISEHNRLYWYRQTLGQGPEFLTYFQNEAQLEKSRLLSDRFSAERPKGSFSTLEIQRTEQGDSAMYLCASTRGDQETQYFGPGTRLLVL.

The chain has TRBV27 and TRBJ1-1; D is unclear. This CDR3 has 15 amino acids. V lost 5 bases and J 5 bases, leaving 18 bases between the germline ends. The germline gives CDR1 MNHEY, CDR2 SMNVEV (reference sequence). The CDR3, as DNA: TGTGCCAGCAGTAATGCGGGAAGGGTGGGAACTGAAGCTTTCTTT. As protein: CASSNAGRVGTEAFF.

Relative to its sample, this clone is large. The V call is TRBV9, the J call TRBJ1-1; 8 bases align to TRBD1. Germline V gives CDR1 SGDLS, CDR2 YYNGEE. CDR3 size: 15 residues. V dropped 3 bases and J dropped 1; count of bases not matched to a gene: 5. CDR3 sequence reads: CASSEGTGSNTEAFF. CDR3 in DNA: TGTGCCAGCAGCGAAGGGACAGGTTCGAACACTGAAGCTTTCTTT.

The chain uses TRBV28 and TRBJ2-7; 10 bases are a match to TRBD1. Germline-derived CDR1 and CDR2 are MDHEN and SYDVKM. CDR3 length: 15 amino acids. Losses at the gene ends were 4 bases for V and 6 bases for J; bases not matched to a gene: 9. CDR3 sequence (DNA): TGTGCCAGCAGTTCCGCCGGGACAGGGGTTCTCGAGCAGTACGTC. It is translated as CASSSAGTGVLEQYV.

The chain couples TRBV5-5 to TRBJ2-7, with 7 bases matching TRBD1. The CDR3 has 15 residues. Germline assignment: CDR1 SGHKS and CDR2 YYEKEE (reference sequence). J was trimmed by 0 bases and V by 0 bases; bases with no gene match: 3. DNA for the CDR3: TGTGCCAGCAGCTTGGAGGGACAGAGCTCCTACGAGCAGTACGTC. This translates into CASSLEGQSSYEQYV.

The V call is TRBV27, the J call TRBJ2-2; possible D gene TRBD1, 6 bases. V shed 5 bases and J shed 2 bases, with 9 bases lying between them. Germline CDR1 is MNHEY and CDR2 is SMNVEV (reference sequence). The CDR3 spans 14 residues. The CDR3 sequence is CASSRQENTGELFF. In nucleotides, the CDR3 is TGTGCCAGCAGTCGACAGGAAAACACCGGGGAGCTGTTTTTT.